This T cell receptor beta chain came from a study of tumor T cells in aggressive B-cell lymphoma. Measured with immunoSEQ multiplex PCR; TCRdb has only the in-frame clones, and not every one. Of some 10,000 clones detected, approximately 91% appear once; the ten largest clones hold 2.2%. Sample: tumor tissue. The sequence derives from an adult with diffuse large B cell lymphoma.

Here the CDR3 DNA reads TGCGCCAGCAGTGGAGGCGCCAATGAGCAGTTCTTC. Its translation: CASSGGANEQFF. The chain combines TRBV10-1 with TRBJ2-1; unclear D gene. The germline V and J ends were trimmed by 4 bases and 6 bases, with 7 bases remaining between them. From germline, CDR1 is WNHNN and CDR2 SYGVQD (reference sequence). The CDR3 consists of 12 residues.